Given below is one TCR beta chain in context. Only one count was recorded for this clone. Its antigen target is currently unknown. The record has no base qualities; no much larger clone is one base away. Enrolling through a virtual design, the prospective study's participants ranged in age from roughly 18 to 90 years and lived across some 23 United States geographic areas. To assign participants to cohorts, the prospective study relied on clinical history that participants themselves reported in a screening survey and a study questionnaire. Recovered participants in ImmuneRACE Cohort 3 were defined by two consecutive negative NP/OP PCR tests, clearance by a healthcare professional, or resolution of symptoms. In the prospective study, whole blood, serum and a nasopharyngeal or oropharyngeal swab were collected from each participant by mobile phlebotomists. Over an approximately 2-month period, participants in the prospective study had the option of providing additional blood draws and questionnaires. Before DNA extraction, blood samples from the prospective study were shipped at room temperature or frozen.

The immunoSEQ Assay, a bias-controlled multiplex PCR, was used to amplify TCRbeta CDR3 regions from genomic DNA. The study's own analysis went as follows. Within the assay, amplification of reference gene primers was used to estimate how many nucleated cells each sample contained. To quantify the absolute abundance of each unique TCRbeta CDR3 rearrangement, sequence reads were collapsed and filtered. For each sample, productive Simpson clonality was calculated by taking the square root of Simpson's diversity index across productive rearrangements. Drawn from immuneACCESS, this table holds only the in-frame rearrangements with V and J called that TCRdb kept. Clones are partly lost; checked studies trace under half to an unresolved V gene and leave the rest unexplained. The V and J calls and clone size were taken over from that table, and D and trimming were inferred from the DNA. The sample profile shows some 160,000 clones; 85% of them were found once. The ten top clones hold more than 5% of the sample.

This sample was included in a study of blood T cell repertoires in COVID-19 (dated by TCRdb to about 2020). Study-level background: Collaborator samples came from the United States, Italy and Spain and covered acute and convalescent phases of COVID-19. The prospective study material was composed of cDNA or gDNA derived from T cells, B-cell-depleted T cells, or PBMCs. Subjects who had been exposed to COVID-19, were actively infected with it, or had recovered from it provided the deeply sampled blood TCRbeta repertoires that made up the dataset. The repertoires were released in a freely available public database meant as a resource for research on the immune response to SARS-CoV-2. The samples were drawn from the first 160 participants of the ongoing ImmuneRACE study and from about 1,200 subjects provided by 6 global collaborators. The sample metadata nearly always contained a de-identified subject ID, COVID-19 status, age in years and sex. Where HLA class I and class II types were available, the types were taken from metadata supplied by the sample provider, not from assay-based typing. Points the paper makes about the study in general: The amount of clinical and demographic metadata varied by source and participant and was provided uncurated.

Per the germline V gene, SGHDT is the CDR1 and YYEEEE is the CDR2. Between the V and J ends, shortened by 2 bases and 7 bases respectively, the junction contains 7 bases. The CDR3 covers 11 residues, taking in both the cysteine and the phenylalanine. Only the CDR3 portion is preserved as DNA: 33 bases, with reading frame beginning at the first base. The sequenced sample consisted of PBMCs or T cells enriched from blood (not recorded which). The chain uses TRBV5-6 and TRBJ2-7; the D gene cannot be named for sure. This TCR came from a woman aged 40 to 49 who had recovered from COVID-19. The DNA sequence follows: TGTGCCAGCAGCTTCCTAGAAGAGCAGTACTTC. The resulting protein is CASSFLEEQYF.